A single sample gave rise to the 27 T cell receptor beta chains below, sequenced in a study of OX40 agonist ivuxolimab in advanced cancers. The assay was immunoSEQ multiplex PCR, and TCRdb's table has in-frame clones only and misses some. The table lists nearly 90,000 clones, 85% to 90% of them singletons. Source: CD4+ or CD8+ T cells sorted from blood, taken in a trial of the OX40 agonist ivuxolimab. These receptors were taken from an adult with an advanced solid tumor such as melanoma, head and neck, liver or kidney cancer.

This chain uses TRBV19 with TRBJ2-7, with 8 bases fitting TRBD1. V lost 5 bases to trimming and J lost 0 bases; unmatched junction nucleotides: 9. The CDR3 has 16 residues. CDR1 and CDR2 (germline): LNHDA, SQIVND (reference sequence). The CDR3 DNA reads TGTGCCAGTAGTCCCGGGACAGGTGATTACTCCTACGAGCAGTACTTC. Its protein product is CASSPGTGDYSYEQYF.

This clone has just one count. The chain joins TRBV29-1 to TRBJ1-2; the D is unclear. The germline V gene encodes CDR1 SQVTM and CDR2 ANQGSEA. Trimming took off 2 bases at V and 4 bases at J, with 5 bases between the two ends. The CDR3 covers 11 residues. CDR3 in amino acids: CSVESGYGYTF. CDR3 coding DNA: TGCAGCGTTGAAAGTGGCTATGGCTACACCTTC.

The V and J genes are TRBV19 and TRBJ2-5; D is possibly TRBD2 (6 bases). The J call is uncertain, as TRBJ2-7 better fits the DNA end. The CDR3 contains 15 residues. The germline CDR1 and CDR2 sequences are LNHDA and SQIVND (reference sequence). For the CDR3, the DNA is TGTGCCAGTAGCGGCGGGGCAGGGCACCCCTACGAGCAGTACTTC. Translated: CASSGGAGHPYEQYF.

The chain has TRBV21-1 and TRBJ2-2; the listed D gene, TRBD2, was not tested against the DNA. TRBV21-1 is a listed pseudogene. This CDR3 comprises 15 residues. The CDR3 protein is CASSILGVQTGELFF. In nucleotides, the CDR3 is TGTGCCAGCAGCATCCTCGGGGTTCAGACCGGGGAGCTGTTTTTT.

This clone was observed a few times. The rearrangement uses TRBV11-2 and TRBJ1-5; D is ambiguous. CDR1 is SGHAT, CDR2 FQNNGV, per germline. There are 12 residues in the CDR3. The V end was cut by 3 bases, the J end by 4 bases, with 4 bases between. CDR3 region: CASSFTNQPQHF. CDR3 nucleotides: TGTGCCAGCAGCTTCACTAATCAGCCCCAGCATTTT.

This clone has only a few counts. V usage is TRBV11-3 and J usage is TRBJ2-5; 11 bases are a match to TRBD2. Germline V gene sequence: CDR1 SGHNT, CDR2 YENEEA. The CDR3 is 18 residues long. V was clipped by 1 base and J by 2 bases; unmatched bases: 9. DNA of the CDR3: TGTGCCAGCAGCTTAGGCCATCCTCTAGCGGGGGGACAAGAGACCCAGTACTTC. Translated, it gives CASSLGHPLAGGQETQYF.

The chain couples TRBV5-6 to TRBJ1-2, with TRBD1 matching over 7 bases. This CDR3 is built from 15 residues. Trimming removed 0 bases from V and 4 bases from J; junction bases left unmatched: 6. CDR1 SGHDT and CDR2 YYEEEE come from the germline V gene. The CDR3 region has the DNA TGTGCCAGCAGCTTGGGGACAGGAGTCTTCTATGGCTACACCTTC. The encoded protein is CASSLGTGVFYGYTF.

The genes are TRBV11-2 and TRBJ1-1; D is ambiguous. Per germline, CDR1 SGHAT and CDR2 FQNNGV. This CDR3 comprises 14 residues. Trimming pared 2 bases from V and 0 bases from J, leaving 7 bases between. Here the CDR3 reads CASSLQRMNTEAFF. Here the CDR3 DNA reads TGTGCCAGCAGCTTACAGCGTATGAACACTGAAGCTTTCTTT.

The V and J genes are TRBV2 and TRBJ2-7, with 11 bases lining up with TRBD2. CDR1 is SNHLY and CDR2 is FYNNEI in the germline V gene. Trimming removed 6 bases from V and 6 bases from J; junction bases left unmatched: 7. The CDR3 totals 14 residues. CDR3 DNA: TGTGCCAGCAGCACCACTAGCGGGAGAACCGAGCAGTACTTC. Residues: CASSTTSGRTEQYF.

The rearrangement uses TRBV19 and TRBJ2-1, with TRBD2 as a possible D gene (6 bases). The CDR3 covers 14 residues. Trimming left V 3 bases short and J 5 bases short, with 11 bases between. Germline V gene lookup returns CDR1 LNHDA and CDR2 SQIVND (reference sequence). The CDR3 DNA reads TGTGCCAGTAGTATGCGGCGGGACCACAATGAGCAGTTCTTC. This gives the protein CASSMRRDHNEQFF.

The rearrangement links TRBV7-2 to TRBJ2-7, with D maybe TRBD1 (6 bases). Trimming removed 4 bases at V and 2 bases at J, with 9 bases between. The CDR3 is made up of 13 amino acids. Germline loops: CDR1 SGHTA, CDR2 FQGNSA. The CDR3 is CASSSNRAYEQYF. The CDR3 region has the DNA TGTGCCAGCAGCTCGAACAGGGCCTACGAGCAGTACTTC. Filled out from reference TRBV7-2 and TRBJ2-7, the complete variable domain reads GAGVSQSPSNKVTEKGKDVELRCDPISGHTALYWYRQSLGQGLEFLIYFQGNSAPDKSGLPSDRFSAERTGGSVSTLTIQRTQQEDSAVYLCASSSNRAYEQYFGPGTRLTVT.

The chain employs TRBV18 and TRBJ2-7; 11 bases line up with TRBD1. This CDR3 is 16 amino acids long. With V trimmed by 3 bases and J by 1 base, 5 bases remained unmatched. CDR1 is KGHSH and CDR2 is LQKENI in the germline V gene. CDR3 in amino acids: CASSPAGQGVSYEQYF. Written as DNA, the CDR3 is TGTGCCAGCTCACCGGCGGGACAGGGGGTGTCCTACGAGCAGTACTTC.

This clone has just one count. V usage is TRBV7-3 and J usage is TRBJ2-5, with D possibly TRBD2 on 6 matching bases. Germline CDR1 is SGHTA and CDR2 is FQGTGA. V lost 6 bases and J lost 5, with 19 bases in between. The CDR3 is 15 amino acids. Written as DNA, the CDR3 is TGTGCCAGCAGTCCGGGGGTCTCCTTGGGGGAGACCCAGTACTTC. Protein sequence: CASSPGVSLGETQYF.

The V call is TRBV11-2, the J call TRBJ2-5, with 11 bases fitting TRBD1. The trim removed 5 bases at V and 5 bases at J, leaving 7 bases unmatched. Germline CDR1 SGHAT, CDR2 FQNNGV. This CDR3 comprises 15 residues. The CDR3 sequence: CASSPGQGAWETQYF. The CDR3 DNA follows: TGTGCCAGCAGCCCAGGACAGGGGGCTTGGGAGACCCAGTACTTC. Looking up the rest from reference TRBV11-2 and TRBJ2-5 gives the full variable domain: EAGVAQSPRYKIIEKRQSVAFWCNPISGHATLYWYQQILGQGPKLLIQFQNNGVVDDSQLPKDRFSAERLKGVDSTLKIQPAKLEDSAVYLCASSPGQGAWETQYFGPGTRLLVL.

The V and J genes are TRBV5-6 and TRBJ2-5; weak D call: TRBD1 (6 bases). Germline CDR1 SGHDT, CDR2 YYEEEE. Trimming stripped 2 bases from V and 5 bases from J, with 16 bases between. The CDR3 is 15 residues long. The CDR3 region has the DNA TGTGCCAGCAGCTTCCAAAGGGGGAAGTGGGAGACCCAGTACTTC. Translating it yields CASSFQRGKWETQYF.

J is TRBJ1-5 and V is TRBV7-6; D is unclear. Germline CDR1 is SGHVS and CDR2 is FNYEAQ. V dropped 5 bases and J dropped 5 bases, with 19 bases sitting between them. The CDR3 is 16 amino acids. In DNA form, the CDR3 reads TGTGCCAGCAGCCCCACCCTTTTTACAGCTGATCAGCCCCAGCATTTT. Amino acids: CASSPTLFTADQPQHF. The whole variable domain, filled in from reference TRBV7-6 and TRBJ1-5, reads GAGVSQSPRYKVTKRGQDVALRCDPISGHVSLYWYRQALGQGPEFLTYFNYEAQQDKSGLPNDRFSAERPEGSISTLTIQRTEQRDSAMYRCASSPTLFTADQPQHFGDGTRLSIL.

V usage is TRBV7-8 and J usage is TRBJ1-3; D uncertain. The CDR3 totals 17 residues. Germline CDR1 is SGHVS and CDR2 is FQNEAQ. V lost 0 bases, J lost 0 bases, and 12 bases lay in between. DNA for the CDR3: TGTGCCAGCAGCTTAGCGCTAGGTCCATCCTCTGGAAACACCATATATTTT. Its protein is CASSLALGPSSGNTIYF.

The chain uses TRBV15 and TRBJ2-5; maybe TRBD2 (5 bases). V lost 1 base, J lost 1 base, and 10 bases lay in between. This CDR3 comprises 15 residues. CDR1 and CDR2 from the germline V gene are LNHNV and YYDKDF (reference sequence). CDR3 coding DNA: TGTGCCACCAGCAGAGTGGTCGGGGTCCAAGAGACCCAGTACTTC. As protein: CATSRVVGVQETQYF.

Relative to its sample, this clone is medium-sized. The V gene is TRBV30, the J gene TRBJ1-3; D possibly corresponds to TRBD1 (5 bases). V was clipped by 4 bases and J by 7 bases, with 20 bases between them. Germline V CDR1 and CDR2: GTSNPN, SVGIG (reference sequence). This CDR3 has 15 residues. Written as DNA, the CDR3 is TGTGCCTGGATGAAACCGGGGGGAAGAAGGAACACCATATATTTT. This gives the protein CAWMKPGGRRNTIYF.

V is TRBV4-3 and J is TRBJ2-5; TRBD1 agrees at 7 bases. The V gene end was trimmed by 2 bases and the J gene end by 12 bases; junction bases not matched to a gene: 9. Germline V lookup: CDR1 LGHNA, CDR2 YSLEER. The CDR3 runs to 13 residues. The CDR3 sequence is CASSQYHGQGEYF. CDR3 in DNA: TGCGCCAGCAGCCAATACCATGGGCAGGGGGAGTACTTC.

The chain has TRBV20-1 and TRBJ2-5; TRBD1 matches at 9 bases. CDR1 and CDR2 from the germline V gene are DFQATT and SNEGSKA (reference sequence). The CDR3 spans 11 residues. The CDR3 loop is CSGTGLETQYF. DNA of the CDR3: TGCAGCGGGACAGGGTTGGAGACCCAGTACTTC.

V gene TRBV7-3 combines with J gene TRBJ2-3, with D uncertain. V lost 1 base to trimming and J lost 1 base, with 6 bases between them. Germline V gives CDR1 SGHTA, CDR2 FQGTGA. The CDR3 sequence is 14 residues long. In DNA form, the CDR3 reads TGTGCCAGCAGCTTAATGGGCCGCACAGATACGCAGTATTTT. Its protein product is CASSLMGRTDTQYF.

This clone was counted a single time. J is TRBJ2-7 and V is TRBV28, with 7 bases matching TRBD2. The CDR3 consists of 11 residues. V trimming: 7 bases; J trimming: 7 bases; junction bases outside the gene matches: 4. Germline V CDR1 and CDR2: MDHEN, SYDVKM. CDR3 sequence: CASTLGGEQYF. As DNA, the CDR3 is TGTGCCAGCACTCTCGGGGGGGAGCAGTACTTC.

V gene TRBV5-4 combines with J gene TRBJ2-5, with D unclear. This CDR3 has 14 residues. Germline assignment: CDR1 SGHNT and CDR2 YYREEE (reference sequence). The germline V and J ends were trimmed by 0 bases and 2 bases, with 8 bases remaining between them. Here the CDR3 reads CASSLEVGQETQYF. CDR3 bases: TGTGCCAGCAGCTTGGAGGTAGGGCAAGAGACCCAGTACTTC.

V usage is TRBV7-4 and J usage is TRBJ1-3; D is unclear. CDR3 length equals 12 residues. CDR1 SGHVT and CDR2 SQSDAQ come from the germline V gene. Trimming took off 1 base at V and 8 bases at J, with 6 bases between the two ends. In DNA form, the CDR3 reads TGTGCCAGCAGCTTAGGTTTTGACACCATATATTTT. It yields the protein CASSLGFDTIYF.

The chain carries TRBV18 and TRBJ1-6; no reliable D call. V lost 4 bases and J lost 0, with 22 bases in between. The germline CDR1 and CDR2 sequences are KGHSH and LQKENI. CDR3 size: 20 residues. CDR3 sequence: CASSQLGGSLSPSYNSPLHF. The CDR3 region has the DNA TGTGCCAGCTCACAACTGGGCGGATCACTGAGTCCCTCCTATAATTCACCCCTCCACTTT.

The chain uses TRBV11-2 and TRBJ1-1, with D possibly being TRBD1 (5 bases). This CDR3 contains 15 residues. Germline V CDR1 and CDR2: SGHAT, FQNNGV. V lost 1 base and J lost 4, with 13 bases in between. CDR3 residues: CASSLVVGAATEAFF. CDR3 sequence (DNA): TGTGCCAGCAGCTTAGTAGTCGGGGCGGCCACTGAAGCTTTCTTT.